This is a list of T cell receptor beta chains from one sample in a study of post-analysis software for immune sequencing data. One entry per CDR3 protein, called by TCRdb with MiXCR from the PCR reads. Of approximately 360,000 distinct CDR3 sequences in the sample, around 37% were seen once. The sample comprised blood. These receptors came from a girl aged 5-17 years with multiple sclerosis. Each CDR3 is given with its conserved first and last residue. The D gene is left open where the match is weak. Some rows have no size entry. The others give once, few or many, or a class for an expanded clone.

clone_size	d_call	v_call	j_call	cdr3_nt	cdr3_aa
few	.	TRBV5-1	TRBJ2-3	TGCGCCAGCAGCTTGGTAATGGGGGATGGCACAGATACGCAGTATTTT	CASSLVMGDGTDTQYF
few	TRBD2	TRBV20-1	TRBJ2-7	TGCAGTGCTAGGGATAGGGCGGGGGCCTACGAGCAGTACTTC	CSARDRAGAYEQYF
few	TRBD1	TRBV6-1	TRBJ1-1	TGTGCCAGCAGTGGGACAGGGCCTGAAGCTTTCTTT	CASSGTGPEAFF
few	TRBD2	TRBV10-2	TRBJ2-4	TGCGCCAGCAGTGAGGAAATAGCGGGGGGGCGATTAAAAAACATTCAGTACTTC	CASSEEIAGGRLKNIQYF
.	TRBD1	TRBV5-1	TRBJ2-2	TGCGCCAGCAGCTTACCCAGGGGGACAGGCGGCACCGGGGAGCTGTTTTTT	CASSLPRGTGGTGELFF
few	TRBD1	TRBV5-6	TRBJ1-1	TGTGCCAGCAGCTTGGCGGGACAGGTCAACACTGAAGCTTTCTTT	CASSLAGQVNTEAFF
.	.	TRBV6-5	TRBJ2-3	TGTGTCAGCAGTTACTCCGGAGATACGCAGTATTTT	CVSSYSGDTQYF
few	.	TRBV2	TRBJ2-3	TGTGCCAGCAGCGGACCCGGGGGAACAGATACGCAGTATTTT	CASSGPGGTDTQYF
few	.	TRBV15	TRBJ2-4	TGTGCCACCAGCAGGACTAGGACAAAAAACATTCAGTACTTC	CATSRTRTKNIQYF
.	.	TRBV11-2	TRBJ2-7	TGTGCCAGCAGCTTCTCGGGACCGTCCTACGAGCAGTACTTC	CASSFSGPSYEQYF
.	.	TRBV6-6	TRBJ1-6	TGTGCCAGCAGTCCGACCGCGAGCTCCTATAATTCACCCCGCCACTTT	CASSPTASSYNSPRHF
few	.	TRBV6-2/TRBV6-3	TRBJ1-1	TGTGCCAGCACCCTAGGCGGCTGGGGCACTGAAGCTTTCTTT	CASTLGGWGTEAFF
.	.	TRBV6-5	TRBJ1-5	TGTGCCAGCAGCTTCAGGGTCGGCGGGCCCCAGCATTTT	CASSFRVGGPQHF
few	TRBD1	TRBV7-9	TRBJ2-7	TGTGCCAGCAGCCCTCCCCAGGGGGCCTATGAGCAGTACTTC	CASSPPQGAYEQYF
.	TRBD1	TRBV24-1	TRBJ2-5	TGTGCCACCAGTGATCCACGGACAGGGGGCCATGAGACCCAGTACTTC	CATSDPRTGGHETQYF
.	TRBD2	TRBV29-1	TRBJ2-3	TGCAGCGTTGAACTCGGGGGGACAGATACGCAGTATTTT	CSVELGGTDTQYF
few	.	TRBV7-2	TRBJ2-4	TGTGCCAGCACCCCGGACCCAGTGGCCAAAAACATTCAGTACTTC	CASTPDPVAKNIQYF
.	TRBD2	TRBV20-1	TRBJ2-1	TGCAGTGCCCGGACTAGCGGGGGGACGGGTGAGCAGTTCTTC	CSARTSGGTGEQFF
few	TRBD2	TRBV6-6	TRBJ2-7	TGTGCCGGGGCCCGGGGAGGGTACCCACTCGAGCAGTACTTC	CAGARGGYPLEQYF
few	.	TRBV20-1	TRBJ1-2	TGCAGTGCTAGAGAACCAGGATCCCTAGCTAACTATGGCTACACCTTC	CSAREPGSLANYGYTF
few	.	TRBV7-2	TRBJ2-5	TGTGCCAGCAGCCCTAGGCGGGGCCGAGAGACCCAGTACTTC	CASSPRRGRETQYF
.	.	TRBV7-9	TRBJ1-3	TGTGCCAGCAGCTTTACATTCTCTGGAAACACCATATATTTT	CASSFTFSGNTIYF
few	TRBD1	TRBV15	TRBJ1-1	TGTGCCACCAGCAGAGCCAAGGGACAGGTAACTGAAGCTTTCTTT	CATSRAKGQVTEAFF
.	.	TRBV9	TRBJ2-7	TGTGCCAGCAGCGTAGATCCTTTGGGGGGCGGCAACGAGCAGTACTTC	CASSVDPLGGGNEQYF
many	.	TRBV7-2	TRBJ2-1	TGTGCCAGCAGCTTAGGAGACGCTAGAGGTGTGGGGAGGTTCTTC	CASSLGDARGVGRFF